This TCR beta chain appears in the sequencing data of a study of prognosis after radiotherapy for stage I lung cancer. The CDR3 is made up of 15 amino acids. CDR1 and CDR2 (germline): LNHDA, SQIVND (reference sequence). This clonotype came up once. This may come from a read error, since a much larger clone is one base off. Genomic DNA provided the template from which TCR beta CDR3 was amplified by two-round multiplex PCR. TRBV and TRBJ genes each had their own specific primers in first-round PCR. TCRdb reanalysed the multiplex PCR reads using MiXCR and keeps one entry per CDR3 protein. Altogether about 12,000 distinct CDR3 sequences are present, about 51% being singletons, with the ten largest covering around a fifth.

The chain combines TRBV19 with TRBJ2-3; the D is unclear. The clonotype comes from a donor aged 50 or older with non-small cell lung cancer. The source material was PBMCs, sampled before or after stereotactic body radiation therapy (not recorded which). CDR3 amino acids: CASGIDGCSTDTQYF. For the CDR3, the DNA is TGTGCCAGTGGTATAGATGGCTGTAGCACAGATACGCAGTATTTT.